Listed here are 27 T cell receptor beta chains from one sample, sequenced in a study of identical twins. One entry per CDR3 protein results from TCRdb running MiXCR on the 5' RACE reads. The table has 400,000 or so distinct CDR3 sequences, 8.5% to 10% seen once. Sequencing used naive T cells sorted from blood. All receptors come from a woman between 50 and 59 years old in good health.

The chain carries TRBV30 and TRBJ2-3, with unresolved D. This CDR3 has 15 residues. Germline V gene sequence: CDR1 GTSNPN, CDR2 SVGIG (reference sequence). Trimming stripped 3 bases from V and 0 bases from J, with 13 bases between. The CDR3 nucleotides read TGTGCCTGGAGCCTGGGGTCTTCTAGCACAGATACGCAGTATTTT. It encodes CAWSLGSSSTDTQYF.

The rearrangement joins TRBV24-1 to TRBJ2-1, with 7 bases fitting TRBD2. CDR1 is KGHDR, CDR2 SFDVKD, per germline. V lost 2 bases, J lost 3 bases, and 6 bases stayed unmatched. This CDR3 comprises 16 residues. CDR3: CATSDSAGENYNEQFF. For the CDR3, the DNA is TGTGCCACCAGTGATTCGGCGGGAGAAAACTACAATGAGCAGTTCTTC.

This clonotype was found a few times. This chain uses TRBV7-9 with TRBJ2-1, with D possibly matching TRBD2 (6 bases). The V gene lost 5 bases and the J gene lost 0 bases, with 14 bases spanning the gap. Germline V gives CDR1 SEHNR, CDR2 FQNEAQ (reference sequence). The CDR3 totals 16 residues. The CDR3 DNA sequence: TGTGCCAGCAGCCCGGGTGGCGGGGCCTCCTACAATGAGCAGTTCTTC. It yields the protein CASSPGGGASYNEQFF.

This chain uses TRBV2 with TRBJ2-3; TRBD1 agrees at 8 bases. Germline CDR1 reads SNHLY; CDR2 reads FYNNEI. V lost 6 bases, J lost 7 bases, and 12 bases stayed unmatched. There are 15 residues in the CDR3. The CDR3 sequence is CASSADRVGLNTQYF. CDR3 DNA: TGTGCCAGCAGCGCGGACAGGGTTGGTTTGAATACGCAGTATTTT.

This clonotype occurred a few times. The rearrangement joins TRBV7-6 to TRBJ2-1, with 7 positions matching TRBD2. This CDR3 comprises 12 residues. V was clipped by 4 bases and J by 10 bases; unmatched bases: 4. The V gene's germline CDR1 is SGHVS and CDR2 FNYEAQ. CDR3 region: CASSSPAGEQFF. The CDR3 DNA follows: TGTGCCAGCAGCTCCCCAGCGGGAGAGCAGTTCTTC.

In this sample, this clonotype turned up a few times. The rearrangement links TRBV7-9 to TRBJ1-2; D is possibly TRBD1 (6 bases). Germline V gives CDR1 SEHNR, CDR2 FQNEAQ (reference sequence). Trimming shortened V by 1 base and J by 4 bases, and 16 bases separated the two germline ends. The CDR3 loop spans 16 amino acids. The CDR3 reads CASSLEVGRGGYGYTF. For the CDR3, the DNA is TGTGCCAGCAGCTTAGAAGTCGGCAGGGGTGGCTATGGCTACACCTTC.

This clonotype has just a few counts. The chain employs TRBV3-1 and TRBJ2-1; 9 bases agree with TRBD2. The CDR3 is 17 amino acids. Germline assignment: CDR1 LGHDT and CDR2 YNNKEL (reference sequence). J gave up 0 bases and V 4 bases, and 7 bases lay outside the gene matches. The CDR3 DNA follows: TGTGCCAGCAGCCGGGGACTAGCAGAATACTCCTACAATGAGCAGTTCTTC. This gives the protein CASSRGLAEYSYNEQFF.

There are many counts of this clonotype. The rearrangement links TRBV5-1 to TRBJ1-1; D remains ambiguous. Germline values: CDR1 SGHRS, CDR2 YFSETQ. V was shortened by 0 bases and J by 4 bases, with 10 bases between the two germline ends. The CDR3 length is 14 residues. The CDR3 sequence: CASSLESGSTEAFF. The CDR3 DNA is TGCGCCAGCAGCTTGGAATCGGGCAGCACTGAAGCTTTCTTT.

This clonotype was observed a handful of times. This chain joins TRBV5-4 and TRBJ1-3; 7 nucleotides agree with TRBD1. The V segment lost 4 bases and the J segment 0 bases; nucleotides outside the gene matches: 10. The CDR3 length is 17 residues. Looked up from germline, CDR1 is SGHNT and CDR2 is YYREEE (reference sequence). For the CDR3, the DNA is TGTGCCAGCAGCCCGTCCTCCAGGGGGGCCTCTGGAAACACCATATATTTT. This encodes CASSPSSRGASGNTIYF.

The sample holds many counts of this clonotype. The chain carries TRBV12-3 or TRBV12-4 and TRBJ2-1; D unresolved. V dropped 8 bases and J dropped 8 bases, with 19 bases sitting between them. This CDR3 is 14 amino acids long. This chain's CDR3 is CASAPRELKDEQFF. CDR3 nucleotide sequence: TGTGCCAGCGCCCCTAGGGAACTGAAGGATGAGCAGTTCTTC.

This clonotype has at least ten counts. The chain carries TRBV27 and TRBJ2-7; D is unresolved. The CDR3 runs 13 residues. From germline, CDR1 is MNHEY and CDR2 SMNVEV (reference sequence). With 1 base removed from V and 2 bases from J, the gap between germline ends came to 6 bases. The CDR3 here is CASSLLGPYEQYF. The CDR3 DNA is TGTGCCAGCAGTTTATTAGGACCCTACGAGCAGTACTTC.

This clonotype has more than one count but fewer than ten. The chain carries TRBV28 and TRBJ2-2; possibly TRBD2 for D (5 bases). The germline V and J ends were trimmed by 11 bases and 7 bases, with 14 bases remaining between them. The CDR3 covers 12 residues. Germline V gene sequence: CDR1 MDHEN, CDR2 SYDVKM. CDR3 region: CAAHEGGGELFF. CDR3 sequence (DNA): TGTGCCGCTCACGAGGGCGGCGGGGAGCTGTTTTTT.

This clonotype was found many times. CDR3 in DNA: TGTGCCAGCAGTCCCCAGTCCAATGAGCAGTTCTTC. Translating it yields CASSPQSNEQFF. This chain joins TRBV12-3 or TRBV12-4 and TRBJ2-1; D is ambiguous. The CDR3 covers 12 residues. The V gene lost 5 bases and the J gene lost 6 bases, with 8 bases spanning the gap.

This clonotype has at least ten counts. The rearrangement uses TRBV12-3 or TRBV12-4 and TRBJ1-2, with 10 nucleotides matching TRBD1. Trimming took 6 bases from V and 8 from J; bases not matched to a gene: 6. The CDR3 is made up of 13 amino acids. The DNA of the CDR3 is TGTGCCAGCAGCACGGGACAGGGGCTCGGCTACACCTTC. This sequence encodes CASSTGQGLGYTF.

The chain combines TRBV11-2 with TRBJ1-4, with 7 bases fitting TRBD1. Germline CDR1 reads SGHAT; CDR2 reads FQNNGV. The trim removed 4 bases at V and 4 bases at J, leaving 3 bases unmatched. This CDR3 is built from 14 residues. CDR3 protein: CASSSTGVNEKLFF. The CDR3 DNA reads TGTGCCAGCAGCTCAACAGGGGTTAATGAAAAACTGTTTTTT.

This chain links TRBV6-5 with TRBJ2-5; 12 nucleotides match TRBD2. The CDR3 runs to 13 residues. V trimming: 10 bases; J trimming: 5 bases; junction bases outside the gene matches: 5. Germline CDR1 is MNHEY and CDR2 is SVGAGI. CDR3 nucleotides: TGTGCCATCGGGACTAGCGGGTGGGAGACCCAGTACTTC. Translation gives CAIGTSGWETQYF.

J is TRBJ2-2 and V is TRBV24-1, with 8 nucleotides matching TRBD1. The CDR3 consists of 16 residues. Germline loops: CDR1 KGHDR, CDR2 SFDVKD. V lost 3 bases, J lost 4 bases, and 6 bases stayed unmatched. The CDR3 region has the DNA TGTGCCACCAGTGATCGCTGGACAGGGACCACCGGGGAGCTGTTTTTT. It encodes CATSDRWTGTTGELFF.

The chain has TRBV24-1 and TRBJ1-5, with D hard to call. The CDR3 loop spans 13 amino acids. The V end was cut by 1 base, the J end by 6 bases, with 6 bases between. Germline V lookup: CDR1 KGHDR, CDR2 SFDVKD. This chain's CDR3 is CATSDLIGQPQHF. The CDR3, as DNA: TGTGCCACCAGTGATTTAATCGGTCAGCCCCAGCATTTT.

This clonotype came up a few times. For the CDR3, the DNA is TGTGCCAGCAGTCCCGTGGGGGGCCGAGAGACCCAGTACTTC. The encoded protein is CASSPVGGRETQYF. V and J are TRBV12-3 or TRBV12-4 and TRBJ2-5, with D perhaps assigned TRBD1 or TRBD2 (6 bases each). This CDR3 spans 14 amino acids. V was pared by 5 bases and J by 4 bases, with 14 bases between.

This clonotype was detected a few times. V is TRBV2 and J is TRBJ2-3, with D hard to call. The CDR3 runs 14 residues. V lost 0 bases, J lost 1 base, and 5 bases lay in between. Germline CDR1 is SNHLY and CDR2 is FYNNEI. The CDR3 bases are TGTGCCAGCAGTGAAGCCACAGGCACAGATACGCAGTATTTT. Translation gives CASSEATGTDTQYF.

The chain uses TRBV11-2 and TRBJ1-1, with TRBD1 identical over 8 bases. Trimming cost V 4 bases and J 1 base; bases outside gene matches: 5. CDR3 length equals 15 residues. Germline loops: CDR1 SGHAT, CDR2 FQNNGV. CDR3 sequence: CASSSYRGENTEAFF. CDR3 bases: TGTGCCAGCAGCTCATACAGGGGGGAGAACACTGAAGCTTTCTTT.

In its sample, this clonotype was seen many times. CDR3 nucleotide sequence: TGCAGTGCTAGTGCGGGAGTGACCAAAAACATTCAGTACTTC. Amino acids: CSASAGVTKNIQYF. The chain has TRBV20-1 and TRBJ2-4; 7 bases map to TRBD2. V was pared by 3 bases and J by 2 bases, with 4 bases of the junction left unmatched. This CDR3 has 14 residues. Germline V gene sequence: CDR1 DFQATT, CDR2 SNEGSKA (reference sequence).

V and J are TRBV24-1 and TRBJ2-1, with D unclear. Germline V lookup: CDR1 KGHDR, CDR2 SFDVKD. Trimming shortened V by 5 bases and J by 11 bases, and 9 bases separated the two germline ends. This CDR3 has 11 residues. The CDR3 nucleotides read TGTGCCACCAGTGCTGACCAGAAGCAGTTCTTC. The encoded protein is CATSADQKQFF.

The chain links TRBV5-6 to TRBJ1-3; D uncertain. Trimming removed 0 bases from V and 6 bases from J, with 7 bases in between. The CDR3 has 13 amino acids. Per germline, CDR1 SGHDT and CDR2 YYEEEE. The CDR3 DNA reads as TGTGCCAGCAGCTTGGACGGGTTAAACACCATATATTTT. It translates to CASSLDGLNTIYF.

This clonotype was seen a handful of times. The chain recombines TRBV2 with TRBJ2-5; D is unresolved. Germline values: CDR1 SNHLY, CDR2 FYNNEI. V lost 7 bases and J lost 5, with 14 bases in between. The CDR3 covers 13 residues. The chain's CDR3 is CASILGLRETQYF. The CDR3 DNA is TGTGCCAGCATTCTTGGGTTGCGGGAGACCCAGTACTTC.

This clonotype was picked up many times. The V and J genes are TRBV6-4 and TRBJ2-1, with 11 bases matching TRBD2. This CDR3 region has 15 residues. Germline V gene data show CDR1 as MRHNA and CDR2 as SNTAGT. The V gene end was trimmed by 2 bases and the J gene end by 4 bases; junction bases not matched to a gene: 1. The chain's CDR3 is CASSDRTSGYNEQFF. CDR3 nucleotide sequence: TGTGCCAGCAGTGACCGGACTAGCGGGTACAATGAGCAGTTCTTC.

The genes are TRBV21-1 and TRBJ2-1; the table calls TRBD2, which could not be checked here. TRBV21-1 is annotated as a pseudogene. The CDR3 loop spans 17 amino acids. The CDR3 region has the DNA TGTGCCAGCAGCAAAGCCCTGACTAGCGGGAGGGCCCATGAGCAGTTCTTC. This gives the protein CASSKALTSGRAHEQFF.